Each of the 10 T cell receptor beta chains below was sequenced from the same sample in a study of T cells in women clearing cervical HPV infection. The assay was immunoSEQ multiplex PCR, and TCRdb's table has in-frame clones only and misses some. In all, the sample yields tens of thousands of clones. The sequencing sample was made of blood buffy coat. The receptor set was obtained from a woman between 18 and 70 years old with a cervical HPV16 infection that either progressed to CIN3+ or cleared (not recorded which).

Notes on this clone: The read ends 3 residues before the CDR3 terminus; that terminus is restored from the germline J gene. The chain has TRBV6-4 and TRBJ2-3; tentative D call: TRBD2 (5 bases). V lost 6 bases and J lost 0, with 13 bases in between. Germline V gene sequence: CDR1 MRHNA, CDR2 SNTAGT. CDR3 length equals 15 residues. The CDR3 sequence is CASSFSADSTDTQYF. CDR3 DNA, as far as it was read: TGTGCCAGCAGCTTCTCAGCGGATAGCACAGATACG.

On this clone itself: The CDR3 end is not reached by the read, which stops 3 residues before it; the germline J gene fills it in. The chain has TRBV19 and TRBJ1-2, with D unresolved. Germline lookup yields CDR1 LNHDA and CDR2 SQIVND (reference sequence). The CDR3 runs 13 residues. The V end lost 0 bases, the J end lost 4 bases, and 6 bases lay between the germline ends. CDR3 bases read: TGTGCCAGTAGTATAGAACAGTTCTATGGC. Translated: CASSIEQFYG. The CDR3, in full, reads CASSIEQFYGYTF.

With regard to this clone: The read comes to an end 3 residues before the CDR3 does, leaving the germline J gene to fill in the end. The chain has TRBV7-6 and TRBJ1-2, with no clear D. The CDR3 length is 15 residues. Germline V lookup: CDR1 SGHVS, CDR2 FNYEAQ. CDR3 DNA (partial): TGTGCCAGCAGCTTACACCCCAGGAGCACAGATACC. Translation: CASSLHPRSTDT. The whole CDR3 region reads CASSLHPRSTDTYTF.

Points on this clone: Sequencing ends 3 residues short of the CDR3 end; the germline J gene provides the rest. The V gene is TRBV4-1, the J gene TRBJ1-6; D is unresolved. The germline V and J ends were trimmed by 4 bases and 7 bases, with 17 bases remaining between them. CDR3 length: 16 residues. CDR1 is MGHRA, CDR2 YSYEKL, per germline. The CDR3 region is CASSLLYETGNSPLHF. Partial CDR3 DNA: TGCGCCAGCAGCCTCCTCTACGAGACTGGGAATTCACCC.

The CDR3 is CSVNYNDYTF. CDR3 DNA, as far as it was read: TGCAGCGTTAATTACAATGAC. The chain has TRBV29-1 and TRBJ1-2; D is unclear. The read is 3 residues too short to cover the CDR3 end, so that end is filled in from the germline J gene. CDR1 SQVTM and CDR2 ANQGSEA come from the germline V gene. The CDR3 is 10 amino acids.

Details on this clone: The read ends 3 residues early relative to the CDR3; the germline J gene fills the gap. This chain joins TRBV10-1 and TRBJ2-5; TRBD1 agrees at 7 bases. The CDR3 has 14 residues. Germline lookup yields CDR1 WNHNN and CDR2 SYGVQD (reference sequence). V shed 3 bases, J shed 1 base, and the junction held 2 bases outside the gene matches. The CDR3: CASSDGTAQETQYF. The CDR3 bases that were read are TGCGCCAGCAGTGACGGGACAGCCCAAGAGACC.

In regard to this clone: With the read ending 3 residues before the CDR3 end, the germline J gene is used to fill in that end. The chain is built from TRBV19 and TRBJ1-1; 8 nucleotides match TRBD1. CDR3 size: 14 residues. CDR1 is LNHDA, CDR2 SQIVND, per germline (reference sequence). With 5 bases clipped from V and 5 bases from J, the junction kept 7 bases outside the gene matches. CDR3 DNA (partial): TGTGCCAGTAGTGTAGCACAGGGGGGGACTGAA. Its protein is CASSVAQGGTE. The whole CDR3 sequence reads CASSVAQGGTEAFF.

As to this clone: The read halts 3 residues ahead of the CDR3 end, with the missing end drawn from the germline J gene. The chain joins TRBV5-1 to TRBJ2-5, with 7 bases matching TRBD2. The CDR3 covers 15 residues. Germline values: CDR1 SGHRS, CDR2 YFSETQ. The junction had 13 bases not matched to a gene; V was cut back by 6 bases and J by 5 bases. Incomplete CDR3 DNA: TGCGCCAGCACCGGCGGGGGAGATCTACAGGAGACC. The encoded protein is CASTGGGDLQET. The whole CDR3 protein is CASTGGGDLQETQYF.

On this clone itself: The read gets to within 3 residues of the CDR3 end, and the germline J gene fills in the rest. The sample has other DNA sequences that encode this CDR3 too. J is TRBJ1-3 and V is TRBV5-4; a possible D gene is TRBD1 (6 bases). V was trimmed by 1 base and J by 0 bases, leaving 11 bases between them. CDR3 size: 16 residues. Germline loops: CDR1 SGHNT, CDR2 YYREEE (reference sequence). CDR3 DNA, as far as it was read: TGTGCCAGCAGCTTGTGGGGGCCAAACTCTGGAAACACC. It translates to CASSLWGPNSGNT. The whole CDR3 reads CASSLWGPNSGNTIYF.

In regard to this clone: The observed sequence ends 3 residues before the CDR3 terminus, with the missing tail filled in from the germline J gene. This sequence joins TRBV9 and TRBJ2-7, with TRBD2 identical over 8 bases. The CDR3 has 15 residues. V dropped 4 bases and J dropped 3; count of bases not matched to a gene: 9. Germline assignment: CDR1 SGDLS and CDR2 YYNGEE. The CDR3 protein is CASSRGGSLSYEQYF. The part of the CDR3 DNA that was read is TGTGCCAGCAGCCGGGGGGGCAGCTTAAGCTACGAG.